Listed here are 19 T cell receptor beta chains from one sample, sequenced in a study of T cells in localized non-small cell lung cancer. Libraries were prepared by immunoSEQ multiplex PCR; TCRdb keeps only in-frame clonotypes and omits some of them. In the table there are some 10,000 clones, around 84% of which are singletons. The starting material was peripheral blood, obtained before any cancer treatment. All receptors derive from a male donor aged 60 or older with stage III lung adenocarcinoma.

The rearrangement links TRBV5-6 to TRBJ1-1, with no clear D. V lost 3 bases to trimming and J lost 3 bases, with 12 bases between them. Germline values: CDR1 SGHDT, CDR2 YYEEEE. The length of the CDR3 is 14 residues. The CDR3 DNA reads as TGTGCCAGCAGCTCATTTAGCGCTTACACTGAAGCTTTCTTT. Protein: CASSSFSAYTEAFF.

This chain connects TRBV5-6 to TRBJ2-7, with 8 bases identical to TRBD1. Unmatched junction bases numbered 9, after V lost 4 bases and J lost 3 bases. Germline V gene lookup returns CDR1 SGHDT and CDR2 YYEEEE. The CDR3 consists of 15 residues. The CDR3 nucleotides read TGTGCCAGCAGCCGAGCCGGACAGGGTATCTACGAGCAGTACTTC. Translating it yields CASSRAGQGIYEQYF.

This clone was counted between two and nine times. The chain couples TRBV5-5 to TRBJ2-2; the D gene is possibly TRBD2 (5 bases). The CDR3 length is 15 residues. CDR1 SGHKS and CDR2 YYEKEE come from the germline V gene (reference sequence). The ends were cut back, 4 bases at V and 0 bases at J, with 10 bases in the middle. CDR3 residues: CASSPLGANTGELFF. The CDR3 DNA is TGTGCCAGCAGCCCCCTGGGAGCGAACACCGGGGAGCTGTTTTTT.

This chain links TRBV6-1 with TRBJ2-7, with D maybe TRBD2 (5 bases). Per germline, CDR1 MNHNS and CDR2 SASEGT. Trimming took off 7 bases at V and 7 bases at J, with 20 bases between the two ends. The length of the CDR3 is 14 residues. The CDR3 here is CASTYRSSSSEQYF. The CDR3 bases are TGTGCCAGCACCTACCGTTCCTCTAGCTCTGAGCAGTACTTC.

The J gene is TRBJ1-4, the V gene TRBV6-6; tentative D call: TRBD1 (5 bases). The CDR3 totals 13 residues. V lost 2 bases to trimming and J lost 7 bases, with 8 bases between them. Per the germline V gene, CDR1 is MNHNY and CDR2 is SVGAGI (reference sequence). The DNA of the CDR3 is TGTGCCAGCAGTTACGGGGGGTTTGAAAAACTGTTTTTT. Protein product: CASSYGGFEKLFF.

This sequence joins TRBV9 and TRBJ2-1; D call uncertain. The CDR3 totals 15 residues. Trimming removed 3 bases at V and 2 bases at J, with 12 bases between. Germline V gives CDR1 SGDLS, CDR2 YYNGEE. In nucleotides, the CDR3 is TGTGCCAGCAGCGCTGGAGCTTCCCCCTACAATGAGCAGTTCTTC. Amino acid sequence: CASSAGASPYNEQFF.

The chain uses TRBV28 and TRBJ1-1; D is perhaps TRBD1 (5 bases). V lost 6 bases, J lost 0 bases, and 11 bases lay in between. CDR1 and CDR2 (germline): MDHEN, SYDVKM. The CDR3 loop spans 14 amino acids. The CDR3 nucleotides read TGTGCCAGCAGGCGTGGGGGGATGAACACTGAAGCTTTCTTT. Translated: CASRRGGMNTEAFF.

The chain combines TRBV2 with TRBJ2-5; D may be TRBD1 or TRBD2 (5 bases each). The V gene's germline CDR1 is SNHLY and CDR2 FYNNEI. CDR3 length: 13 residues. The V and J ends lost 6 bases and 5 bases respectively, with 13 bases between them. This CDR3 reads CASSSGRWETQYF. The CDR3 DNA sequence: TGTGCCAGCAGCTCGGGACGGTGGGAGACCCAGTACTTC.

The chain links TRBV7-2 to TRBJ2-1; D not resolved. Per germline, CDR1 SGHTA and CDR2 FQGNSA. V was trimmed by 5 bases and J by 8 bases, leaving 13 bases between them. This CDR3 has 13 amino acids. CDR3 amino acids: CASSPTLEHEQFF. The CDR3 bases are TGTGCCAGCAGCCCAACTCTAGAACATGAGCAGTTCTTC.

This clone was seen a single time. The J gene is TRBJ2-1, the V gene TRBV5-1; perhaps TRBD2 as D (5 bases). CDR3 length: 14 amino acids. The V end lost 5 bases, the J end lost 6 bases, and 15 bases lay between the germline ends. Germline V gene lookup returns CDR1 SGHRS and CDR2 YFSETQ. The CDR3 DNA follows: TGCGCCAGCAGGTATCGGGGTGCTCCCAATGAGCAGTTCTTC. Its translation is CASRYRGAPNEQFF.

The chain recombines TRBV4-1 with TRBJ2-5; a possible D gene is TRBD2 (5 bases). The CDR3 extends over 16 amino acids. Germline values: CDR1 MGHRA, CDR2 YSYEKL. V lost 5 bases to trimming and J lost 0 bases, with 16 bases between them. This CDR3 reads CASSIRLSAYQETQYF. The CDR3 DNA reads TGCGCCAGCAGCATACGACTATCGGCGTACCAAGAGACCCAGTACTTC.

CDR3 nucleotide sequence: TGCGCCAGCAGCCTAAACCCGGCTAGCGGGATCGGCGAGCAGTACTTC. Its translation is CASSLNPASGIGEQYF. The chain has TRBV4-3 and TRBJ2-7; 9 bases are shared with TRBD2. Losses at the gene ends were 4 bases for V and 6 bases for J; bases not matched to a gene: 13. The CDR3 contains 16 residues. CDR1 LGHNA and CDR2 YSLEER come from the germline V gene.

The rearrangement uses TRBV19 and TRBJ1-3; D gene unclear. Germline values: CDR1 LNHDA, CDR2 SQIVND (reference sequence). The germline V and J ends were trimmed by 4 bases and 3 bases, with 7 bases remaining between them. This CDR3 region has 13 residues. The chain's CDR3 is CASSRGYGNTIYF. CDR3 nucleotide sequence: TGTGCCAGTAGTAGGGGATATGGAAACACCATATATTTT. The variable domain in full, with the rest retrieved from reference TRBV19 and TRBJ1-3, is DGGITQSPKYLFRKEGQNVTLSCEQNLNHDAMYWYRQDPGQGLRLIYYSQIVNDFQKGDIAEGYSVSREKKESFPLTVTSAQKNPTAFYLCASSRGYGNTIYFGEGSWLTVV.

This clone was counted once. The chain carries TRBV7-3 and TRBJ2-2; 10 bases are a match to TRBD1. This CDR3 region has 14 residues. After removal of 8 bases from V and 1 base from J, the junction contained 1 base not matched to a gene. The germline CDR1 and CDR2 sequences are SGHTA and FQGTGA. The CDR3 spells CASRDRGNTGELFF. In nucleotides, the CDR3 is TGTGCCAGCCGGGACAGGGGGAACACCGGGGAGCTGTTTTTT.

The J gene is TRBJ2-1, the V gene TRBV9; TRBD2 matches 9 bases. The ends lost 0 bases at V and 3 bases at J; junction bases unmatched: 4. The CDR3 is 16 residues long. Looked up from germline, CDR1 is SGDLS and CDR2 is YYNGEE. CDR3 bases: TGTGCCAGCAGCGTAGAGGGAGCGGGAGGCTACAATGAGCAGTTCTTC. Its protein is CASSVEGAGGYNEQFF.

The DNA of the CDR3 is TGTGCCAGCAGCCTTGCCGGACCCCTTGACCGGGCACAGAGCTATGGCTACACCTTC. Translation: CASSLAGPLDRAQSYGYTF. The chain uses TRBV7-9 and TRBJ1-2, with unresolved D. The CDR3 length is 19 residues. V was trimmed by 5 bases and J by 4 bases, leaving 29 bases between them. Per germline, CDR1 SEHNR and CDR2 FQNEAQ (reference sequence).

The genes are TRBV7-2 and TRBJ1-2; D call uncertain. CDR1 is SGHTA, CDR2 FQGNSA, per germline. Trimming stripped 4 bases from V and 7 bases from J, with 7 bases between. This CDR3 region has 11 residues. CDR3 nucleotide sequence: TGTGCCAGCAGCTCCCCGATTGGCTACACCTTC. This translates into CASSSPIGYTF.

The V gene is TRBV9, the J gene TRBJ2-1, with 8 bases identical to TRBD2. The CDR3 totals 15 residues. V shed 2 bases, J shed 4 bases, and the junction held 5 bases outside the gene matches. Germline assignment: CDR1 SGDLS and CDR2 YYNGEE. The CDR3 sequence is CASSVIAGTYNEQFF. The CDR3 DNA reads TGTGCCAGCAGCGTTATAGCGGGGACGTACAATGAGCAGTTCTTC. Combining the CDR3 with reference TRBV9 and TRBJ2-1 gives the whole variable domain DSGVTQTPKHLITATGQRVTLRCSPRSGDLSVYWYQQSLDQGLQFLIQYYNGEERAKGNILERFSAQQFPDLHSELNLSSLELGDSALYFCASSVIAGTYNEQFFGPGTRLTVL.

The CDR3 nucleotides read TGTGCCAGCTCCGGGGGACTCTTCTACGAGCAGTACTTC. Protein product: CASSGGLFYEQYF. The chain employs TRBV6-5 and TRBJ2-7, with D tentatively TRBD2 (6 bases). This CDR3 is 13 amino acids long. Germline CDR1 is MNHEY and CDR2 is SVGAGI. Trimming shortened V by 8 bases and J by 3 bases, and 14 bases separated the two germline ends.